The sequence of this TCR beta chain was determined in a study of CXCR3-negative and CXCR3-positive naive CD8 T cells (dated by TCRdb to the late 2010s). Regarding the complete study: In total, 120 million to 150 million TRB reads were obtained, which works out to roughly 1.5 +/- 0.3 million reads per library. Diversity and physicochemical repertoire analyses covered around 10 donors pooled from two independent experiments. For the TRBV-TRBJ cluster analysis, the naive subsets came from 5 or 6 donors, while the memory cells came from 3 donors. General study outcomes and caveats: Compared with CXCR3-negative naive cells, CXCR3-positive naive cells had TRB CDR3s with higher hydrophobicity (lower Kidera factor 4), lower energy, and higher strength and volume indices. Both naive subsets had comparably high repertoire diversity, while memory CD8+ T cells had much lower repertoire diversity. Because surface CD5, which is linked to self-reactivity in mice, was comparable between the naive subsets, TCR interaction strength was also inferred from TRB CDR3 physicochemical properties. TRBV-TRBJ usage was similar between naive CXCR3-negative and CXCR3-positive cells from the same donor, while memory cells showed distinct patterns. Because CXCR3 expression was partially decreased after cryopreservation, freshly isolated PBMCs were used for most assays.

Each CD8+ T cell subset was flow-sorted in triplicate, and 300,000 to 350,000 cells per subset were placed directly into RLT lysis buffer. To keep memory contaminants out, a stringent definition of naive CD8+ T cells was applied: CD45RO-CCR7+CD27+CD95-. Standard density gradient centrifugation was used to isolate peripheral blood mononuclear cells from buffy coats. Naive CXCR3-negative and CXCR3-positive CD8+ T cells were flow-sorted on a FACSAria III. An RNeasy Mini Kit was used to extract total RNA from the sorted cells. Taken from the germline V gene, the CDR1 and CDR2 loops are SGHTA and FQGNSA. Taken from cysteine to phenylalanine, the CDR3 has 16 residues. The protein alone is recorded here. A note on this clonotype: There is no known antigen for this receptor.

For sequencing, a NextSeq 550 was employed. The Human TCR Profiling Kit (MiLaboratory) was used to prepare UMI-labeled 5' RACE TRB cDNA libraries. The full amount of extracted RNA was used for cDNA synthesis, and the full amount of resulting cDNA was used for PCR amplification. Libraries were prepared in parallel using an identical number of PCR cycles. The paper's data handling went like this. About 53,000 +/- 10,000 unique UMI-labeled TRB cDNA molecules per library were extracted with MIGEC and MiXCR, with at least two reads per UMI required. On average, each library contained approximately 40,000 +/- 10,000 functional in-frame TRB CDR3 nucleotide clonotypes without stop codons. After downsampling to 5000 UMI-labeled TRB molecules per sample, diversity metrics such as normalized Shannon-Wiener and Chao1 were calculated in VDJtools. Clonotype-size-weighted physicochemical properties of the central five CDR3 residues (interaction energy, strength, volume and Kidera factor 4) were computed in VDJtools. Following reprocessing of the reads by TCRdb, the data hold one row per CDR3 protein sequence and no DNA is available. The V and J calls shown here were made by TCRdb, not taken from the authors' results. The record for this sample contains about 120,000 distinct CDR3 sequences. Clones ranked in the top ten supply about 0.34% of the sample.

The chain is encoded by TRBV7-2 joined to TRBJ2-3; TCRdb's D call of TRBD2 is untestable without DNA. The receptor comes from a human donor in good health. Some clones in this sample may be carry-over from other donors' samples. The sample consisted of naive CXCR3+ CD8+ T cells from blood. The sample's cell subset or site, from its label and the paper: CD45RO-CCR7+CD27+CD95- naive CD8+ T cells expressing CXCR3 (TNR3+). CDR3 loop: CASSFVGGGGTDTQYF. Joined to the reference TRBV7-2 and TRBJ2-3 proteins, this CDR3 gives the full variable domain: GAGVSQSPSNKVTEKGKDVELRCDPISGHTALYWYRQSLGQGLEFLIYFQGNSAPDKSGLPSDRFSAERTGGSVSTLTIQRTQQEDSAVYLCASSFVGGGGTDTQYFGPGTRLTVL.